This T cell receptor (beta chain) appears in the sequencing data of a study of metastatic and nonmetastatic thyroid tumors. Across the whole study: Across peripheral blood and tumor or nodule tissue samples taken from malignant and benign thyroid patients, the repertoires were compared with one another. Study observations and caveats: Reports indicated that malignant thyroid tumors showed significantly higher TCR beta diversity than benign nodules did, in blood and tumor.

The V end lost 3 bases, the J end lost 6 bases, and 15 bases lay between the germline ends. Germline-derived CDR1 and CDR2 are LNHDA and SQIVND (reference sequence). The CDR3 is 15 residues long. How the authors handled the data: Clinicopathological groups differed in CDR3, with these differences serving to build a distant-metastasis classifier for papillary thyroid cancer. From the PCR reads, TCRdb re-called clones with MiXCR. For this entry, the V and J calls and clone size follow TCRdb and not the study's own pipeline. The table shows over 65,000 clones, with under 15% occurring only once. Each patient came to thyroid surgery without any prior treatment (of any kind). This clone was seen at least ten times. Antigen specificity is unknown.

Specimen: tumor tissue. This receptor was taken from a female donor with papillary thyroid cancer or a benign thyroid nodule (not recorded which). Some clones in this sample may be carry-over from other donors' samples. The chain employs TRBV19 and TRBJ1-5, with D unclear. CDR3: CASSMDGQAGQPQHF. DNA of the CDR3: TGTGCCAGTAGTATGGATGGGCAGGCAGGTCAGCCCCAGCATTTT.